The clone carrying this TCR beta chain was counted at least ten times. TCRdb re-analysed the RACE reads in MiXCR, keeping a single row per CDR3 protein. The sample includes under 85,000 distinct CDR3 sequences, 9% to 12% of them seen just once. This sample was taken from a study of human T cells and chemical hapten exposure. The wider study: Sensitization was performed using 2% DPC on a roughly 2 cm by roughly 2 cm upper inner arm skin site.

Described time point: patch test 1, 2 weeks after DPC sensitization. The treatment is: therapeutic diphenylcyclopropenone sensitization with weekly scalp DPC. The CDR3 runs to 13 residues. Germline CDR1 is KGHSH and CDR2 is LQKENI. Trimming cost V 3 bases and J 2 bases, with 7 bases left between them. The material was whole blood, obtained in connection with sensitization to the hapten diphenylcyclopropenone (DPC). This TCR was recovered from a woman aged 45-65 years with alopecia areata. Some clones in this sample may be carry-over from other donors' samples. The chain is built from TRBV18 and TRBJ2-5, with a possible D match to TRBD2 (6 bases). CDR3 amino acids: CASSPGLQETQYF. DNA of the CDR3: TGTGCCAGCTCACCGGGACTGCAAGAGACCCAGTACTTC.